The 21 T cell receptor delta chains below were found in one sample sequenced in a study of gamma-delta T cells after stem cell transplantation. TCRdb used CATT to re-call clones from the RT-PCR reads. In the table there are over 1,100 delta-chain clones, roughly 6.2% of which are singletons. The sequenced sample consisted of gamma-delta T cells. The origin of the receptors is a human donor. It is not recorded whose cells these are; they may come from a transplant donor.

This clone was seen only a few times. This sequence is one base from a far larger clone and is likely a read error. This sample includes further DNA sequences coding for the same CDR3. The chain carries TRDV2 and TRDJ3; TRDD3 agrees at 7 bases. Germline V gives CDR1 GEAIGNYY, CDR2 EKD. The CDR3 extends over 18 amino acids. CDR3 nucleotide sequence: TGTGCCTGCGACACCGTGGGGGACAGCTCCTGGGACACCCGACAGATGTTTTTC. This codes for CACDTVGDSSWDTRQMFF.

This clone was found a few times. This DNA's translation differs at residue 6 from TCRdb's protein, which comes from a much larger clone; a read error is likely, and the protein shown is translated from the DNA. V is TRDV2 and J is TRDJ1, with unresolved D. Trimming took 3 bases from V and 4 from J, leaving 17 bases between them. The CDR3 totals 15 residues. Germline assignment: CDR1 GEAIGNYY and CDR2 EKD. The CDR3 region is CACDSVDPKGDKLIF. DNA for the CDR3: TGTGCCTGTGACTCAGTAGACCCGAAAGGCGATAAACTCATCTTT.

This clone has more than one count but fewer than ten. A far larger clone lies a single base away; this is likely a read error. This CDR3 is also generated by other DNA sequences in the sample. This sequence joins TRDV2 and TRDJ2; 8 bases agree with TRDD3. The CDR3 runs to 20 residues. From germline, CDR1 is GEAIGNYY and CDR2 EKD. Losses at the gene ends were 3 bases for V and 1 base for J; bases not matched to a gene: 18. The CDR3: CACDPVSWGTPEGLTAQLFF. The CDR3 DNA sequence: TGTGCCTGTGACCCGGTTTCCTGGGGGACCCCAGAGGGTTTGACAGCACAACTCTTCTTT.

Concerning this clone itself: A far larger clone is only one base removed, so a read error is likely. The sample holds other DNA sequences that translate to the same CDR3. The chain recombines TRDV2 with TRDJ1; D is perhaps TRDD3 (6 bases). Germline lookup yields CDR1 GEAIGNYY and CDR2 EKD. The CDR3 sequence is 18 residues long. The V end lost 3 bases, the J end lost 0 bases, and 22 bases lay between the germline ends. CDR3 coding DNA: TGTGCCTGTGACCCTCTGGGGCCAGCCTGGGGCTACACCGATAAACTCATCTTT. It yields the protein CACDPLGPAWGYTDKLIF.

The rearrangement links TRDV2 to TRDJ1, with TRDD3 matching 8 bases. Germline lookup yields CDR1 GEAIGNYY and CDR2 EKD. The CDR3 has 17 amino acids. Trimming at V came to 3 bases and at J to 2 bases, leaving 13 bases not matched to a gene. Here the CDR3 reads CACDFLGDSGRTDKLIF. Written as DNA, the CDR3 is TGTGCCTGTGACTTTCTGGGGGACTCCGGTAGGACCGATAAACTCATCTTT.

The chain joins TRDV2 to TRDJ1, with TRDD3 matching over 13 bases. The germline CDR1 and CDR2 sequences are GEAIGNYY and EKD. The CDR3 covers 16 residues. After removal of 4 bases from V and 1 base from J, the junction contained 5 bases not matched to a gene. The CDR3 region is CACDVLGDTSTDKLIF. The DNA of the CDR3 is TGTGCCTGTGATGTACTGGGGGATACGAGCACCGATAAACTCATCTTT.

This clone has only a few counts. A far larger clone is just one base off, so this is likely a read error. Additional DNA sequences in this sample encode the identical CDR3. The chain carries TRDV2 and TRDJ1; 7 nucleotides line up with TRDD3. Germline V gene lookup returns CDR1 GEAIGNYY and CDR2 EKD. The CDR3 length is 23 residues. The CDR3 reads CACDALYVTPEVLGAHLTDKLIF. CDR3 nucleotide sequence: TGCGCCTGTGACGCCCTTTATGTGACACCGGAGGTCCTGGGGGCTCACCTCACCGATAAACTCATCTTT.

This clone was counted only a few times. A read error likely explains this, since a far larger clone differs by one base. Other DNA sequences in the sample encode the same CDR3. The rearrangement links TRDV2 to TRDJ1; 7 positions agree with TRDD3. J gave up 4 bases and V 0 bases, and 22 bases lay outside the gene matches. This CDR3 has 20 residues. Germline values: CDR1 GEAIGNYY, CDR2 EKD. CDR3 loop: CACDTVGRGVLGTADDKLIF. As DNA, the CDR3 is TGTGCCTGTGACACCGTGGGGAGAGGGGTACTGGGGACTGCGGACGATAAACTCATCTTT.

In regard to this clone: The protein that TCRdb holds for this DNA derives from a much larger clone and differs from the translated DNA at residue 12, which likely indicates a read error; the protein shown here is translated from the DNA. This chain joins TRDV2 and TRDJ1, with D unclear. Germline loops: CDR1 GEAIGNYY, CDR2 EKD. This CDR3 region has 15 residues. The CDR3 protein is CACDTLVPNTDELIF. The CDR3 bases are TGTGCCTGTGACACCCTCGTACCTAACACCGATGAACTCATCTTT.

About this clone itself: A far more abundant clone sits one base away, making this likely a read error. Other DNA variants within this sample encode the same CDR3. The chain couples TRDV2 to TRDJ1; D might be TRDD1 (5 bases). The CDR3 loop spans 15 amino acids. Germline CDR1 GEAIGNYY, CDR2 EKD. The CDR3 DNA follows: TGTGCCTGTGACTCAATAGACCCGAAAGGCGATAAGCTCATCTTT. It yields the protein CACDSIDPKGDKLIF.

The table lists this clone with a few counts. TCRdb's protein, taken from a much larger clone, differs from this DNA's translation at residue 10, likely owing to a read error; the protein displayed comes from the DNA. The chain has TRDV2 and TRDJ3; tentative D call: TRDD3 (6 bases). This CDR3 spans 21 amino acids. The ends were cut back, 1 base at V and 0 bases at J, with 21 bases in the middle. In germline, CDR1 is GEAIGNYY, CDR2 EKD. The CDR3 DNA follows: TGTGCCTGTGACACTATCAGTACTGGGAGATACAGCTCCTGGGACACCCGACAGATGTTTTTC. This codes for CACDTISTGRYSSWDTRQMFF.

Note on this clone: A far more abundant clone sits one base away, making this likely a read error. The CDR3 bases are TGTGCCTGTGGCAGTCCGGAACTAAGTGGGGGATACGCGTCCTGGGACACCCGACAGATGTTTTTC. This gives the protein CACGSPELSGGYASWDTRQMFF. This chain connects TRDV2 to TRDJ3; 11 bases fit TRDD3. The CDR3 has 22 residues. Unmatched junction bases numbered 18, after V lost 5 bases and J lost 1 base. The germline gives CDR1 GEAIGNYY, CDR2 EKD.

Note on this clone: A far more abundant clone sits one base away, making this likely a read error. Other DNA sequences in this specimen translate into the identical CDR3. The genes are TRDV2 and TRDJ1; 12 nucleotides line up with TRDD3. Germline V gives CDR1 GEAIGNYY, CDR2 EKD. CDR3 length equals 15 residues. Unmatched junction bases numbered 8, after V lost 3 bases and J lost 7 bases. CDR3 protein: CACDSLLGDTGKLIF. The CDR3 coding sequence is TGTGCCTGTGACTCCCTTCTGGGGGATACGGGTAAACTCATCTTT.

Details on this clone: For this DNA, TCRdb reports the protein of a much larger clone, which diverges at residue 10, most likely from a read error; the protein presented here is translated directly from the DNA. This chain uses TRDV2 with TRDJ1; D assignment may be TRDD1 or TRDD2 (5 bases each). The germline V gene has CDR1 GEAIGNYY and CDR2 EKD. The CDR3 has 15 amino acids. V dropped 3 bases and J dropped 4 bases, with 17 bases sitting between them. CDR3: CACDALLKYIDKLIF. The CDR3 DNA follows: TGTGCCTGTGACGCCCTACTAAAATACATCGATAAACTCATCTTT.

About this clone: The amino acid sequence in TCRdb belongs to a much larger clone and departs from this DNA's translation at residue 5, likely a sequencing read error; the sequence shown is translated from the DNA. The chain has TRDV2 and TRDJ1; the match to TRDD3 covers 9 bases. CDR1 GEAIGNYY and CDR2 EKD come from the germline V gene. Germline trimming cut 3 bases from V and 0 bases from J; bases unmatched to any gene: 7. The CDR3 contains 16 residues. CDR3 sequence reads: CACDHTGGTYTDKLIF. The CDR3 DNA is TGTGCCTGTGACCACACTGGGGGAACGTACACCGATAAACTCATCTTT.

Remarks on this clone: TCRdb lists the protein of a much larger clone for this DNA, which differs at residue 12, so this is likely a read error; the protein given here is translated from the DNA itself. This sequence joins TRDV2 and TRDJ1; 11 positions agree with TRDD3. V lost 3 bases to trimming and J lost 1 base; unmatched junction nucleotides: 12. The CDR3 consists of 18 residues. The germline V gene has CDR1 GEAIGNYY and CDR2 EKD. CDR3 coding DNA: TGTGCCTGTGACTCCCTAATGGGGGATACGCTCTGCACCGATAAACTCATCTTT. It translates to CACDSLMGDTLCTDKLIF.

With respect to this clone: This DNA's translation differs at residue 5 from TCRdb's protein, which comes from a much larger clone; a read error is likely, and the protein shown is translated from the DNA. The genes are TRDV1 and TRDJ1, with 9 bases identical to TRDD3. Germline CDR1 is TSWWSYY and CDR2 is QGS. This CDR3 is built from 18 residues. The junction had 15 bases not matched to a gene; V was cut back by 4 bases and J by 3 bases. The chain's CDR3 is CALGGLEDLGGYPDKLIF. CDR3 DNA sequence: TGTGCTCTTGGGGGACTGGAGGATCTGGGGGGATACCCCGATAAACTCATCTTT.

This clone came up a few times. The amino acid sequence in TCRdb belongs to a much larger clone and departs from this DNA's translation at residue 6, likely a sequencing read error; the sequence shown is translated from the DNA. The chain couples TRDV2 to TRDJ1, with 7 bases matching TRDD3. The germline V gene has CDR1 GEAIGNYY and CDR2 EKD. The CDR3 is 16 residues long. V trimming: 4 bases; J trimming: 2 bases; junction bases outside the gene matches: 12. The CDR3 region is CACDRPGDERTDKLIF. As DNA, the CDR3 is TGTGCCTGTGATCGACCGGGGGATGAGAGGACCGATAAACTCATCTTT.

This clone was observed a handful of times. For this DNA, TCRdb reports the protein of a much larger clone, which diverges at residue 5, most likely from a read error; the protein presented here is translated directly from the DNA. V usage is TRDV2 and J usage is TRDJ1, with 13 bases aligning to TRDD3. With 3 bases clipped from V and 1 base from J, the junction kept 19 bases outside the gene matches. The V gene's germline CDR1 is GEAIGNYY and CDR2 EKD. CDR3 length equals 21 residues. The CDR3 DNA reads as TGTGCCTGTGACGCCGTCGGCAAGACTCAACTGGGGGATACGAGCACCGATAAACTCATCTTT. Translating it yields CACDAVGKTQLGDTSTDKLIF.

About this clone itself: The protein given by TCRdb reflects a much larger clone and differs at residue 3 from this DNA's translation, likely from a read error; the protein shown is the DNA's translation. The chain uses TRDV2 and TRDJ1, with TRDD3 matching over 13 bases. Germline V gene data show CDR1 as GEAIGNYY and CDR2 as EKD. The CDR3 loop spans 22 amino acids. The CDR3 loop reads CARDTVLSFRDQPTGGYEGLIF. CDR3 bases: TGTGCCCGTGACACCGTGTTATCCTTCCGAGACCAACCTACTGGGGGATACGAAGGACTCATCTTT.

Points on this clone: Given a far larger clone just one base away, this is likely a sequencing read error. Other DNA variants within this sample encode the same CDR3. This chain links TRDV2 with TRDJ3; 12 nucleotides align to TRDD3. CDR1 and CDR2 from the germline V gene are GEAIGNYY and EKD. The CDR3 is made up of 21 amino acids. The CDR3 DNA reads as TGTGCCTGCGACACTATCAGTACTGGGGGATACAGCTCCTGGGACACCCGACAGATGTTTTTC. Translating it yields CACDTISTGGYSSWDTRQMFF.